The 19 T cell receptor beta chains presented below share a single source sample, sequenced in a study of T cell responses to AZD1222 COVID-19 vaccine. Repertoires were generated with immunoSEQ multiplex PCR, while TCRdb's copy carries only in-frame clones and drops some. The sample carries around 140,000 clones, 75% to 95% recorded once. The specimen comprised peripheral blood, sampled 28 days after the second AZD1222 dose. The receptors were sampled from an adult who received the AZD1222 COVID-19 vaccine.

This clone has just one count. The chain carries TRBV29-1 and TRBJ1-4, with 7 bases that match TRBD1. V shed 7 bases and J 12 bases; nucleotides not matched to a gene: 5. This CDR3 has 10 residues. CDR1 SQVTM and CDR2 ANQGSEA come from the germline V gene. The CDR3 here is CSAIDRELFF. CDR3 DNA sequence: TGCAGCGCCATCGACAGGGAACTGTTTTTT.

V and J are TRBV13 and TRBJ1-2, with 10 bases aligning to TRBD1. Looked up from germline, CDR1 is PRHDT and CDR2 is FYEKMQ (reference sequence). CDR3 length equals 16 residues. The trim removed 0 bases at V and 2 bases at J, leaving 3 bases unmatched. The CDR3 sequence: CASSLGGTGANYGYTF. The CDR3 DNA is TGTGCCAGCAGCTTAGGAGGGACAGGGGCGAACTATGGCTACACCTTC.

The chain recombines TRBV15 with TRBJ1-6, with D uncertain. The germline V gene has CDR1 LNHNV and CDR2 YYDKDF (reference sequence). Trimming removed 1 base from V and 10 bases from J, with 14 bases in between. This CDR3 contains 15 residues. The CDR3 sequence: CATSRVYGMESPLHF. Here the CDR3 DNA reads TGTGCCACCAGCAGAGTCTATGGGATGGAGTCACCCCTCCACTTT. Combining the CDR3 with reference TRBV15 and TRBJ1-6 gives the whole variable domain DAMVIQNPRYQVTQFGKPVTLSCSQTLNHNVMYWYQQKSSQAPKLLFHYYDKDFNNEADTPDNFQSRRPNTSFCFLDIRSPGLGDTAMYLCATSRVYGMESPLHFGNGTRLTVT.

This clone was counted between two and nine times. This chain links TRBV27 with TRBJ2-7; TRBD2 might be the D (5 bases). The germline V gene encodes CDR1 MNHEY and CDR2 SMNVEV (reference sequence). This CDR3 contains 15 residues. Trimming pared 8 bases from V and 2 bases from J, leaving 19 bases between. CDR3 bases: TGTGCCAGCGTTCAACGGGGTGTCGGCCCCTACGAGCAGTACTTC. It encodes CASVQRGVGPYEQYF.

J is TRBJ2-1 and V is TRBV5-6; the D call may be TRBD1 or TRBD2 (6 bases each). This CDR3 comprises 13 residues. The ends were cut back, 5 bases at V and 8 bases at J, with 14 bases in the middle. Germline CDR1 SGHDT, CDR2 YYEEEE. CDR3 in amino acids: CASRVRGADEQFF. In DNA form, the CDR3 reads TGTGCCAGCAGGGTGAGGGGGGCAGATGAGCAGTTCTTC.

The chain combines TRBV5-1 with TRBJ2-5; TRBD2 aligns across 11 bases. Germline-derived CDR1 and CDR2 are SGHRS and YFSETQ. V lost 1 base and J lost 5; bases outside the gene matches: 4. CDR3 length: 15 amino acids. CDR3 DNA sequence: TGCGCCAGCAGCTTGACTAGCGGGAGTTTGGAGACCCAGTACTTC. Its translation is CASSLTSGSLETQYF.

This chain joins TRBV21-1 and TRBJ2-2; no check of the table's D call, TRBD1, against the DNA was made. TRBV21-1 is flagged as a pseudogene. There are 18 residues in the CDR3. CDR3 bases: TGTGCCAGCAGCAAAGCGGTATTTGGGACAGCGAACACCGGGGAGCTGTTTTTT. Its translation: CASSKAVFGTANTGELFF.

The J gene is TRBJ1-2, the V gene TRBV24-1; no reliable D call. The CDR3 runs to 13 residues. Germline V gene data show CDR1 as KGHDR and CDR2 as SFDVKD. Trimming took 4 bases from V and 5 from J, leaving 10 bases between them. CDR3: CATSEDGKYGYTF. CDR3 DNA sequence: TGTGCCACCAGTGAGGACGGAAAATATGGCTACACCTTC.

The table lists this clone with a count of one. The CDR3 bases are TGCAGCGTTGATATGGACAGGGCGATGATGAGTGGCTACACCTTC. Translated: CSVDMDRAMMSGYTF. V is TRBV29-1 and J is TRBJ1-2, with TRBD1 matching 8 bases. The germline V gene has CDR1 SQVTM and CDR2 ANQGSEA. The V and J ends lost 3 bases and 7 bases, in that order; junction bases with no gene match: 13. This CDR3 region has 15 residues.

In DNA form, the CDR3 reads TGCGCCAGCAGTCAAGGGGACGGCTATGGCTACACCTTC. This encodes CASSQGDGYGYTF. The chain links TRBV23-1 to TRBJ1-2; D is perhaps TRBD1 (5 bases). TRBV23-1 is placed among ORFs of uncertain function. V was clipped by 2 bases and J by 4 bases, with 8 bases between them. The CDR3 covers 13 residues.

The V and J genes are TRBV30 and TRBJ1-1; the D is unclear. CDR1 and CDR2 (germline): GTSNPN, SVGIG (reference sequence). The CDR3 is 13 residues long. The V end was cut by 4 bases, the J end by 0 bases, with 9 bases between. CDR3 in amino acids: CAWNPGLNTEAFF. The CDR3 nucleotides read TGTGCCTGGAATCCGGGTCTGAACACTGAAGCTTTCTTT.

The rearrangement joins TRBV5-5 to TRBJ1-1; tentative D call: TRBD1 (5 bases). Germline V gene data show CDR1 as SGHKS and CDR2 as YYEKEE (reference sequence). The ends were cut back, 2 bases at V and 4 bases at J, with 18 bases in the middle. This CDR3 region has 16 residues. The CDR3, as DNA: TGTGCCAGCAGCTTCGGGACTCTAGACTCCGGCACTGAAGCTTTCTTT. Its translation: CASSFGTLDSGTEAFF.

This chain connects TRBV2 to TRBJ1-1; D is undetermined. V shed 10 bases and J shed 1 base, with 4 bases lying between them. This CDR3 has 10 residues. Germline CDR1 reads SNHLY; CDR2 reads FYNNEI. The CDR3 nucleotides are TGTGCCACTCGGAACACTGAAGCTTTCTTT. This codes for CATRNTEAFF.

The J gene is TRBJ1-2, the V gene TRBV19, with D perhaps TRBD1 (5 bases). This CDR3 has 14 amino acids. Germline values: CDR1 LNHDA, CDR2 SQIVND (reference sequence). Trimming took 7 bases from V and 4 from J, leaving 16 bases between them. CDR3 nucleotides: TGTGCCAGTACCCCGAGGGGCCGGGGCTATGGCTACACCTTC. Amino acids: CASTPRGRGYGYTF.

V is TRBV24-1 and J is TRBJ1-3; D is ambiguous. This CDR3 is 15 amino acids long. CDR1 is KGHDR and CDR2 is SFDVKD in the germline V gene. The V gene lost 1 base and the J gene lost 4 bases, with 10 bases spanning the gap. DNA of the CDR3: TGTGCCACCAGTGATTTCTTCAGTAGGGGAAACACCATATATTTT. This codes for CATSDFFSRGNTIYF.

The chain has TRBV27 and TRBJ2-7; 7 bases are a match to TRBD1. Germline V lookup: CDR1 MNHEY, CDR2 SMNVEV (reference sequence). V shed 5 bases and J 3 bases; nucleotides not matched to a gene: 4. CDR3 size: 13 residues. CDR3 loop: CASSKGDSYEQYV. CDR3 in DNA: TGTGCCAGCAGTAAGGGGGACAGCTACGAGCAGTACGTC.

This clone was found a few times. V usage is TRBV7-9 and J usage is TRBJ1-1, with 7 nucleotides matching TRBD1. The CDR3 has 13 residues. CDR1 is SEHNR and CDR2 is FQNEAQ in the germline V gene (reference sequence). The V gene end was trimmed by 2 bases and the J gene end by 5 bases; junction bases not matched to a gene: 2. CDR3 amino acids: CASSLSGGTEAFF. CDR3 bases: TGTGCCAGCAGCTTATCAGGGGGAACTGAAGCTTTCTTT.

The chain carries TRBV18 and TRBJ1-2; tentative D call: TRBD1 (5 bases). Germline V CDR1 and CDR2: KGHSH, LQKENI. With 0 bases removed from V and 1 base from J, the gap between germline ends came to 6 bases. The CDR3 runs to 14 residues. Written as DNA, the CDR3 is TGTGCCAGCTCACCACCGACAGTTAACTATGGCTACACCTTC. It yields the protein CASSPPTVNYGYTF.

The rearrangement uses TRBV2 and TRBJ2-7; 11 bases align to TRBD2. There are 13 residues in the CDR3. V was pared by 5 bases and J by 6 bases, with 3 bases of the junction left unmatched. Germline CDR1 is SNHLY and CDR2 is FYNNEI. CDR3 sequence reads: CASSPTSGIEQYV. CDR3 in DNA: TGTGCCAGCAGTCCGACTAGCGGGATCGAGCAGTACGTC.